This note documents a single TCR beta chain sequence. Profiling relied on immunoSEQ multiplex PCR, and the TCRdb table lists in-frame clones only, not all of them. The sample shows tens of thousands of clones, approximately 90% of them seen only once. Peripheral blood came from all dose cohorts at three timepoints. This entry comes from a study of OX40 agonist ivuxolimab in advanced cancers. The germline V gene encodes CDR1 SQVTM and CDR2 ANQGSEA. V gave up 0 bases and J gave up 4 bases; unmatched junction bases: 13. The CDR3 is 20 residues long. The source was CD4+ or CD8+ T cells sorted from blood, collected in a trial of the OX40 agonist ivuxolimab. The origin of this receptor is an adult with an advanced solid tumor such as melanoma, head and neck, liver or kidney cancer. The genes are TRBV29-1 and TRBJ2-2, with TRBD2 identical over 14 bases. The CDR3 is CSVEDRGETSGRARTGELFF. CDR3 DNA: TGCAGCGTTGAAGACAGGGGAGAGACTAGCGGGAGGGCCCGCACCGGGGAGCTGTTTTTT.